This TCR beta chain was found in a study of T cell responses to AZD1222 COVID-19 vaccine. Overall study findings and caveats: Baseline antibody screening turned up just a handful of seropositive AZD1222 recipients.

This clone was seen once. Its antigen remains unidentified. V was cut by 6 bases and J by 10 bases, with 27 bases left in between. Germline-derived CDR1 and CDR2 are MGHDK and SYGVNS. The CDR3 totals 16 residues. Profiled with immunoSEQ multiplex PCR; TCRdb holds only in-frame clones, not every one. This table holds more than 120,000 clones, about 82% found once. This material consisted of peripheral blood, taken 28 days after the second AZD1222 dose. V and J are TRBV25-1 and TRBJ1-1, with D unresolved. The origin of this receptor is an adult who received the AZD1222 COVID-19 vaccine. The CDR3 here is CASRDTSFDYMGRAFF. DNA for the CDR3: TGTGCCAGCAGGGATACCTCATTTGATTACATGGGGAGAGCTTTCTTT.